This T cell receptor (beta chain) originates from a study of T-cell memory formation after mild COVID-19. Study as a whole: Largely donor-specific sequence clusters came from two donors. Findings of the study overall: Among contracting clones, CD4+ were mainly CM/EM and CD8+ enriched in EMRA.

As regards this clonotype: Its antigen remains unknown.

This CDR3 is built from 14 residues. Germline V lookup: CDR1 MNHEY, CDR2 SMNVEV (reference sequence). J was trimmed by 2 bases and V by 5 bases; bases with no gene match: 5. TCRdb recomputed calls from the 5' RACE reads with MiXCR, one row per CDR3 protein. The sample has some 490,000 distinct CDR3 sequences, about 20% seen once. The origin of this receptor is an adult woman who had mild COVID-19 (a few samples of this study predate the infection). Cell type and time point are not known. The sequenced sample consisted of PBMCs or a T cell subset sorted from them (not recorded which). The chain employs TRBV27 and TRBJ2-7; 8 bases are shared with TRBD2. The CDR3 nucleotides read TGTGCCAGCAGTCCCGGGGGGGTCACCTACGAGCAGTACTTC. This encodes CASSPGGVTYEQYF.